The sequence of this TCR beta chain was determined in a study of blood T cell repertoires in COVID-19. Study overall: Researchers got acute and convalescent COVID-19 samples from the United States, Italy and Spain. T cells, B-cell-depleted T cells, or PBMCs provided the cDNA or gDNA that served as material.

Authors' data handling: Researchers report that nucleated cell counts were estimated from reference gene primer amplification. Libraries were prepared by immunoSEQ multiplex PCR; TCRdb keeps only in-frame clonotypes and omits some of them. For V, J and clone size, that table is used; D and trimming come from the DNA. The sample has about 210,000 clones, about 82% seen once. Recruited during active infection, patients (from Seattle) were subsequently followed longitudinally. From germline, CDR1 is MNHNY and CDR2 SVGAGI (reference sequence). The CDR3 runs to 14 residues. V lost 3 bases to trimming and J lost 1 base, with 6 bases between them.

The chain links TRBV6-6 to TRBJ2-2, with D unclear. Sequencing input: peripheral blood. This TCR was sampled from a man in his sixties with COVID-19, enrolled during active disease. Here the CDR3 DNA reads TGTGCCAGCAGTTATCCAGAGAACACCGGGGAGCTGTTTTTT. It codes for CASSYPENTGELFF.